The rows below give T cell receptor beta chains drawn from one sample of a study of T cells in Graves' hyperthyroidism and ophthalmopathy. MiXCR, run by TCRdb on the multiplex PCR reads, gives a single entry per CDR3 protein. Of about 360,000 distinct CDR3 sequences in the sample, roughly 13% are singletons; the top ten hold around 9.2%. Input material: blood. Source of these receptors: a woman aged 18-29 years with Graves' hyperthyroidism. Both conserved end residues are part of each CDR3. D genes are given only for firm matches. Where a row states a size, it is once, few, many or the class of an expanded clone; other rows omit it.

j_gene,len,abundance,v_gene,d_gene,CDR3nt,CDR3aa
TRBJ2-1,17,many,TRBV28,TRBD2,TGTGCCAGCAGTTTATCCCCATTGACTAGCGTAGACAATGAGCAGTTCTTC,CASSLSPLTSVDNEQFF
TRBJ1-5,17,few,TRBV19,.,TGTGCCAGTAGTGAAGTCTGGTCCGGAAACAGCAATCAGCCCCAGCATTTT,CASSEVWSGNSNQPQHF
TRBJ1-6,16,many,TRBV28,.,TGTGCCAGCAGTTTCAGCCGGAGCTCCTATAATTCACCCCTCCACTTT,CASSFSRSSYNSPLHF
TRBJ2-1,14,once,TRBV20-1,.,TGCAGTGCTAGAGCGGAGGACTCCTACAATGAGCAGTTCTTC,CSARAEDSYNEQFF
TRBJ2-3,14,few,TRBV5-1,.,TGCGCCAGCGGACGAGGCAAGAACACAGATACGCAGTATTTT,CASGRGKNTDTQYF
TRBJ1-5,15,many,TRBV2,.,TGTGCCAGCAGTGAAGAGGAATATAGCAATCAGCCCCAGCATTTT,CASSEEEYSNQPQHF
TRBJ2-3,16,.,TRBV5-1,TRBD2,TGCGCCAGCAGCCTCGAACGCCCAGCGGGGGCAGATACGCAGTATTTT,CASSLERPAGADTQYF
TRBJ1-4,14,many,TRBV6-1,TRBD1,TGTGCCAGCACCCCGGGACAGGGGTGGGAAAAACTGTTTTTT,CASTPGQGWEKLFF
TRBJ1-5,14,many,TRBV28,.,TGTGCCAGCGAGCCGGGGGCTGAGTATCAGCCCCAGCATTTT,CASEPGAEYQPQHF
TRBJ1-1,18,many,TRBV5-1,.,TGCGCCAGCAGCTTGGCCTCCGTGAAGATTACAGAATACACTGAAGCTTTCTTT,CASSLASVKITEYTEAFF
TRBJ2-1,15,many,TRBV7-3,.,TGTGCCAGCAGCCCGTCGGGGACCTCTCACAATGAGCAGTTCTTC,CASSPSGTSHNEQFF
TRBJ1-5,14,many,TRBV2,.,TGTGCCAGCAACGGGCTGAGGAGCAATCAGCCCCAGCATTTT,CASNGLRSNQPQHF
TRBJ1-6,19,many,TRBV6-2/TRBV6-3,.,TGTGCCAGCAGACCCACTGGGATCTCCTACGGTCCCAAAAATTCACCCCTCCACTTT,CASRPTGISYGPKNSPLHF
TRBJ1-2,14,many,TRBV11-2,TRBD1,TGTGCCAGCAGTTTGATAATAAGGGGGCCTGGCTACACCTTC,CASSLIIRGPGYTF
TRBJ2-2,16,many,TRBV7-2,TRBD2,TGTGCCAGCAGCCCGACTAGCGGGAGGGACACCGGGGAGCTGTTTTTT,CASSPTSGRDTGELFF
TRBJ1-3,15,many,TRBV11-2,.,TGTGCCAGCAACCAGAGGGGAGTAGATGGAAACACCATATATTTT,CASNQRGVDGNTIYF
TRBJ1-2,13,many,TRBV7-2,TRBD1,TGTGCCAGCAGCTTGACAGGGACCGATGGCTACACCTTC,CASSLTGTDGYTF
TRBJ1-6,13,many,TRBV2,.,TGTGCCAGCATAGCAGGGACTGATTCACCCCTCCACTTT,CASIAGTDSPLHF
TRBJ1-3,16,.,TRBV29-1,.,TGCAGCGTTGCACTCAGACTCTCCTCCTCTGGAAACACCATATATTTT,CSVALRLSSSGNTIYF
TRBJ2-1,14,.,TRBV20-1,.,TGCAGTGGGTCCGGGACGAAATCCTACAATGAGCAGTTCTTC,CSGSGTKSYNEQFF
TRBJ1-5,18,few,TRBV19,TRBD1,TGTGCCAGTAGTCCCCGTGGGGAAGGGGGCCTTAGCAATCAGCCCCAGCATTTT,CASSPRGEGGLSNQPQHF
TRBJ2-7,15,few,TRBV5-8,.,TGTGCCAGCAGCTTGTCACCGACCCCTCGGGGCGAGCAGTACTTC,CASSLSPTPRGEQYF
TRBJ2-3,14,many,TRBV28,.,TGTGCCAGCAGTTTTTTTCGTTCGGCAGATACGCAGTATTTT,CASSFFRSADTQYF
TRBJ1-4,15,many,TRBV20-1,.,TGCAGTGCTAGAGATTCCGGCCGCTCTAATGAAAAACTGTTTTTT,CSARDSGRSNEKLFF
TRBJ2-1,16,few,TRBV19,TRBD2,TGTGCCAGTAGTATAGAACTAGCGGGAAACTATCATGAGCAGTTCTTC,CASSIELAGNYHEQFF
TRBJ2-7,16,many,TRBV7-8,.,TGTGCCAGCAGCTTAATGATAAAAAGTTCTCCCCACGAGCAGTACTTC,CASSLMIKSSPHEQYF
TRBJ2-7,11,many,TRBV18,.,TGTGCCAGCTCACAAGACTTCGAGCAGTACTTC,CASSQDFEQYF
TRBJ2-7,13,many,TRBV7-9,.,TGTGCCAGCAGCTTACCAGGGATCTACGAGCAGTACTTC,CASSLPGIYEQYF
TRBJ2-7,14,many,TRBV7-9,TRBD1,TGTGCCAGCAGCCAGACGGGACAGGGTTACGAGCAGTACTTC,CASSQTGQGYEQYF
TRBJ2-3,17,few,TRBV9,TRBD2,TGTGCCAGCAATGCCGTGGGGCTAGCGGGAGTAATAGATACGCAGTATTTT,CASNAVGLAGVIDTQYF
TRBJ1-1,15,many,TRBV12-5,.,TGTGCTAGTGGTTTTAATGAGGGGCGAATCACTGAAGCTTTCTTT,CASGFNEGRITEAFF
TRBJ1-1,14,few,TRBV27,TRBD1,TGTGCCAGCGGACCCCGACAGGGGTTAACTGAAGCTTTCTTT,CASGPRQGLTEAFF
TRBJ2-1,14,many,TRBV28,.,TGTGCCAGCAGTGGATTACCCCTAACTCCTAAGGAGTTCTTC,CASSGLPLTPKEFF
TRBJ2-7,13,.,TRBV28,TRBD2,TGTGCCAGTTTAGCGGGGGGGCCCTACGAGCAGTACTTC,CASLAGGPYEQYF
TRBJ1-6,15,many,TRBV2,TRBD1,TGTGCCAGCAGTGAATCGGACAGGGCCTCAACACCCCTCCACTTT,CASSESDRASTPLHF
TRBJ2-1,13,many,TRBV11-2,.,TGTGCCAGCACCTCAGGGAGTGGGCTTGAGCAGTTCTTC,CASTSGSGLEQFF
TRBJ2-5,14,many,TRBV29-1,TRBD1,TGCAGCGTTGATGGTCAGGGGGACCAAGAGACCCAGTACTTC,CSVDGQGDQETQYF
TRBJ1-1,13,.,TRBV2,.,TGTGCCAGCAGGACGGGGGCTCTCGCTGAAGCTTTCTTT,CASRTGALAEAFF
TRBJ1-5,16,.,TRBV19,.,TGTGCCAGTAGGACAGGACAGCTACTCCGGGATCAGCCCCAGCATTTT,CASRTGQLLRDQPQHF
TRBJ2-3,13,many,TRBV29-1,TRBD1,TGCAGCGTGGACAGGGGGAGTCCAGATACGCAGTATTTT,CSVDRGSPDTQYF
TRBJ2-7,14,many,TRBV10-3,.,TGTGCCATCAGTGAGAAGGGATCCTCCTACGAGCAGTACTTC,CAISEKGSSYEQYF
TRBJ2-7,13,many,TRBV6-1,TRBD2,TGTGCCATCCTAGCGGGAGGTTCGGGCGAGCAGTACTTC,CAILAGGSGEQYF
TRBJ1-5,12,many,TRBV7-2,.,TGTGCCAGCAGCTCCGGAGATCAGCCCCAGCATTTT,CASSSGDQPQHF
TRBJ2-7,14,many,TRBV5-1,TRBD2,TGCGCCAGCAGCCCAAGTAGCGGGACCTACGAGCAGTACTTC,CASSPSSGTYEQYF
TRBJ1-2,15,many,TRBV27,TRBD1,TGTGCCAGCAGTTTATCGTCGACAGGGGGCGAAGGCTACACCTTC,CASSLSSTGGEGYTF
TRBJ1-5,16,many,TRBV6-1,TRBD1,TGTGCCAGCAGTGAAGGGGACAGGGCCGGCAATCAGCCCCAGCATTTT,CASSEGDRAGNQPQHF
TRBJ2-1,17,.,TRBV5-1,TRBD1,TGCGCCAGCAGCTTCGAGGGAGGGACAGGGGTTTCCAATGAGCAGTTCTTC,CASSFEGGTGVSNEQFF
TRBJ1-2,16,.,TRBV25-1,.,TGTGCCAGCAGCGGGAGTAAACGCGCACGATGGTCTGGCTACACCTTC,CASSGSKRARWSGYTF